The 7 T cell receptor beta chains reported below all come from one sample, sequenced in a study of blood T cells in healthy people across ages. The authors ran a second PCR of about 7 to 12 cycles using a sample-barcoded 5' primer and a J-beta primer mix. TCRdb re-analysed the 5' RACE reads in MiXCR, keeping a single row per CDR3 protein. Counted here are roughly 1 million distinct CDR3 sequences, around 27% occurring once; the ten biggest clones make up about 0.69%. The same sample was also studied in work on T cells of mothers and their children.

Sequenced input: blood. These receptors all stem from a girl aged 2 to 10 in good health.

V gene TRBV7-9 combines with J gene TRBJ2-7; D unresolved. This CDR3 contains 12 residues. CDR1 and CDR2 (germline): SEHNR, FQNEAQ (reference sequence). V dropped 4 bases and J dropped 4 bases, with 8 bases sitting between them. CDR3 in amino acids: CASSSQWYEQYF. The CDR3 region has the DNA TGTGCCAGCAGCTCCCAGTGGTACGAGCAGTACTTC.

This sequence joins TRBV9 and TRBJ2-7; 7 nucleotides align to TRBD2. This CDR3 is built from 16 residues. Germline CDR1 and CDR2: SGDLS and YYNGEE. V lost 0 bases and J lost 5; bases outside the gene matches: 11. The CDR3 DNA reads as TGTGCCAGCAGCGTAGCCTTGGGAGGGGCTTACGACGAGCAGTACTTC. Amino acids: CASSVALGGAYDEQYF.

V is TRBV5-1 and J is TRBJ2-7; 11 nucleotides match TRBD1. The trim removed 5 bases at V and 7 bases at J, leaving 5 bases unmatched. Germline values: CDR1 SGHRS, CDR2 YFSETQ. The CDR3 is 13 residues long. The CDR3 DNA reads as TGCGCCAGCAGAGGACAGGGGGCAGAAGAGCAGTACTTC. It yields the protein CASRGQGAEEQYF.

The chain combines TRBV29-1 with TRBJ2-5; 9 bases match TRBD2. CDR3 size: 15 residues. J was trimmed by 5 bases and V by 5 bases; bases with no gene match: 12. The germline CDR1 and CDR2 sequences are SQVTM and ANQGSEA. The CDR3 coding sequence is TGCAGCGTTTCCTATAGCGGGGGCCGCGGGGAGACCCAGTACTTC. It is translated as CSVSYSGGRGETQYF. Filled out from reference TRBV29-1 and TRBJ2-5, the complete variable domain reads SAVISQKPSRDICQRGTSLTIQCQVDSQVTMMFWYRQQPGQSLTLIATANQGSEATYESGFVIDKFPISRPNLTFSTLTVSNMSPEDSSIYLCSVSYSGGRGETQYFGPGTRLLVL.

The chain employs TRBV20-1 and TRBJ1-1, with TRBD1 as a possible D gene (5 bases). CDR3 length: 14 amino acids. V lost 0 bases and J 5 bases, leaving 13 bases between the germline ends. Germline CDR1 and CDR2: DFQATT and SNEGSKA (reference sequence). The CDR3 nucleotides are TGCAGTGCTAGAGATTTTGGGGCGGCGACTGAAGCTTTCTTT. Its translation: CSARDFGAATEAFF.

The chain combines TRBV11-2 with TRBJ1-2; TRBD1 might be the D (5 bases). V was trimmed by 4 bases and J by 4 bases, leaving 22 bases between them. CDR3 size: 17 residues. In germline, CDR1 is SGHAT, CDR2 FQNNGV. DNA for the CDR3: TGTGCCAGCAGCTCCTGGTCCAGGGCACCTTCGTCCTATGGCTACACCTTC. This translates into CASSSWSRAPSSYGYTF. The full variable domain, completed using reference TRBV11-2 and TRBJ1-2, is EAGVAQSPRYKIIEKRQSVAFWCNPISGHATLYWYQQILGQGPKLLIQFQNNGVVDDSQLPKDRFSAERLKGVDSTLKIQPAKLEDSAVYLCASSSWSRAPSSYGYTFGSGTRLTVV.

The gene calls are TRBV7-8 and TRBJ2-6; D uncertain. Germline CDR1 SGHVS, CDR2 FQNEAQ. The CDR3 totals 17 residues. Trimming took off 5 bases at V and 2 bases at J, with 16 bases between the two ends. This CDR3 reads CASSHHWDGAGANVLTF. The CDR3, as DNA: TGTGCCAGCAGCCATCATTGGGATGGGGCTGGGGCCAACGTCCTGACTTTC.